The clone carrying this TCR beta chain has only one observation. The target antigen is unknown. The sample comes from a study of memory CD4+ T cells and cytomegalovirus serostatus. Study-level background: Donors were healthy Belgian adults, 8 to 10 CMV seropositive and around 23 seronegative.

Overall study results and limits: Suggested: most of the CMV-linked TCR signature lies in CD4+ memory cells.

Single viable CD3+CD4+CD8-CD45RO+ cells were sorted as the memory CD4+ T cells. Serostatus was set by detecting CMV pp150, pp28, p38, p52 IgG. Original methodology: After removing out-of-frame reads, around 2,100,000 distinct TCRbeta sequences remained. Assay: immunoSEQ multiplex PCR; the TCRdb copy retains only in-frame clones and omits some. The DNA gave D and trimming, while V, J and clone size come from that table. The repertoire consists of 50,000 to 75,000 clones, with about 81% occurring once and the leading ten covering about 0.95%. Sequencing used memory CD4+ T cells from blood. The receptor was derived from an adult in good health and CMV-seronegative.

CDR3 residues: CASSQEGLGPDGYTF. Written as DNA, the CDR3 is TGCGCCAGCAGCCAAGAAGGTCTGGGGCCGGATGGCTACACCTTC. The chain employs TRBV4-1 and TRBJ1-2; tentatively, D is TRBD1 (5 bases). The CDR3 length is 15 residues. V was trimmed by 0 bases and J by 6 bases, leaving 14 bases between them. Looked up from germline, CDR1 is MGHRA and CDR2 is YSYEKL.